Sequencing of this T cell receptor (beta chain) was carried out in a study of blood T cell repertoires in COVID-19. Study in general: The United States, Italy and Spain were the sources of the acute and convalescent COVID-19 samples. Sample material is recorded as cDNA or gDNA derived from T cells, B-cell-depleted T cells, or PBMCs.

Germline loops: CDR1 MNHEY, CDR2 SVGAGI. This CDR3 comprises 13 residues. Trimming took off 6 bases at V and 5 bases at J, with 13 bases between the two ends. Study processing details: Amplification from reference gene primers served as the basis for estimated nucleated cell counts. Repertoires were generated with immunoSEQ multiplex PCR, while TCRdb's copy carries only in-frame clones and drops some. The DNA gave D and trimming, while V, J and clone size come from that table. The sample includes roughly 40,000 clones, 65% to 90% of them seen just once. The sequence derives from a man aged 35 to 55 with active COVID-19. J is TRBJ1-1 and V is TRBV6-5; no clear D. The material sequenced was peripheral blood. CDR3 region: CASSRTRGTEAFF. The CDR3 DNA follows: TGTGCCAGCAGCCGAACTAGAGGGACTGAAGCTTTCTTT.